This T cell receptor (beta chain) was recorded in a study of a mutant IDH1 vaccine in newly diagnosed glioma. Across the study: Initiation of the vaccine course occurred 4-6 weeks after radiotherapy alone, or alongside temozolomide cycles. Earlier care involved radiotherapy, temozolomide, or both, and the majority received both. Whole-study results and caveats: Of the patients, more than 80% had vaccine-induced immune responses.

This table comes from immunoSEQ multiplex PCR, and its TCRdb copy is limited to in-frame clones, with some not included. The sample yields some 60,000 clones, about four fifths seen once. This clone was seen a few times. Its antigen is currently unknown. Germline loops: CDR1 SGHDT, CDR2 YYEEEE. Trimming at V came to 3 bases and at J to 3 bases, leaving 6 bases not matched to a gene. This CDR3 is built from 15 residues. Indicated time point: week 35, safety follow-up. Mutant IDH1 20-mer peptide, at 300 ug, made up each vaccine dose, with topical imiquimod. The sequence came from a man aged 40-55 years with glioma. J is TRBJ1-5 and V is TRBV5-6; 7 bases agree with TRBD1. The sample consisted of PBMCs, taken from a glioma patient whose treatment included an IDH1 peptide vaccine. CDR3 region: CASSYGQEINQPQHF. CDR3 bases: TGTGCCAGCAGCTATGGACAGGAGATCAATCAGCCCCAGCATTTT.